This T cell receptor beta chain came from a study of CD8 T cells in ankylosing spondylitis. General study findings and limits: Past studies reported some motif variants in reactive arthritis synovial fluid and blood. The study identified a TCR beta motif of several highly homologous variants that appeared characteristic of ankylosing spondylitis blood. Enrichment of disease-linked clones was reportedly significant in matched ankylosing spondylitis synovial fluid.

The CDR3 is 16 residues long. The germline CDR1 and CDR2 sequences are KGHDR and SFDVKD. V was cut by 1 base and J by 0 bases, with 9 bases left in between. This clonotype occurred many times. Its antigen remains unidentified. Scientists made TCR beta libraries using quantitative 5'-RACE with molecular barcodes. TCRdb passed the 5' RACE reads through MiXCR, listing each CDR3 protein once. The table records about 540,000 distinct CDR3 sequences, 12% of them present only once. The J gene is TRBJ2-1, the V gene TRBV24-1, with a possible D match to TRBD2 (6 bases). The sequenced material came from blood, either unsorted or a sorted T cell fraction (not recorded which). The origin of this receptor is a male donor with ankylosing spondylitis. DNA of the CDR3: TGTGCCACCAGTGATTTCCGGGGGAGCTCCTACAATGAGCAGTTCTTC. Encoded protein: CATSDFRGSSYNEQFF.